Listed below are T cell receptor beta chains from one sample, sequenced in a study of cytomegalovirus exposure and HLA in healthy donors. Some clones are missing from TCRdb's copy, which holds only in-frame ones; the method was immunoSEQ multiplex PCR. The profile shows 150,000 to 200,000 clones, roughly 80% of them singletons. Sequencing was performed on PBMCs. All receptors come from a man younger than 45 in good health and CMV-seropositive. CDR3s include the opening cysteine and the closing phenylalanine or tryptophan. A D gene is named only where the DNA matches it firmly. Some rows have no size entry. The others give once, few or many, or a class for an expanded clone.

d_gene,abundance,j_gene,v_gene,CDR3nt,CDR3aa
.,.,TRBJ1-6,TRBV18,TGTGCCAGCTCACCTTCTACAGAGCATTCACCCCTCCACTTT,CASSPSTEHSPLHF
TRBD1,.,TRBJ2-7,TRBV9,TGTGCCAGCAGCGTAGGAGGTGGACAGGGTTACGAGCAGTACTTC,CASSVGGGQGYEQYF
.,.,TRBJ1-2,TRBV6-1,TGTGCCAGCGGGGCCCGAAACTATGGCTACACCTTC,CASGARNYGYTF
TRBD1,.,TRBJ2-7,TRBV5-1,TGCGCCAGCAGCGAATCGGGACAGGCCTACGAGCAGTACTTC,CASSESGQAYEQYF
.,.,TRBJ2-5,TRBV29-1,TGCAGCGTTGAACGACAGGCAAAAGAGACCCAGTACTTC,CSVERQAKETQYF
TRBD1,.,TRBJ2-7,TRBV6-1,TGTGCCAGCAGTGAAATAGGACAGGCGTCCTACGAGCAGTACTTC,CASSEIGQASYEQYF
TRBD1,.,TRBJ2-3,TRBV5-1,TGCGCCAGCAGCCCGGGGACAGAGGGAGATACGCAGTATTTT,CASSPGTEGDTQYF
TRBD2,.,TRBJ2-1,TRBV5-4,TGTGCCAGCAGCTTCAGCGGGGGGGCTTACAATGAGCAGTTCTTC,CASSFSGGAYNEQFF
.,many,TRBJ2-7,TRBV11-3,TGTGCCAGCAGGATGTTGAGGCCGTACGAGCAGTACTTC,CASRMLRPYEQYF
TRBD2,.,TRBJ2-1,TRBV6-1,TGTGCCAGCAGTGAATTAGCGGGGGCACCATACAATGAGCAGTTCTTC,CASSELAGAPYNEQFF
TRBD1,once,TRBJ2-1,TRBV11-3,TGTGCCAGCAGCCTATCAGGGACAGGGAGGCTACGCTCCTACAATGAGCAGTTCTTC,CASSLSGTGRLRSYNEQFF
TRBD2,.,TRBJ2-3,TRBV4-3,TGCGCCAGCAGCCTCCTCAACCCCGGGGGGGGCACAGATACGCAGTATTTT,CASSLLNPGGGTDTQYF
TRBD2,once,TRBJ2-7,TRBV28,TGTGCCAGCAGTTCCCCCCTCCGCGGGGGGGCCCCCTACGAGCAGTACTTC,CASSSPLRGGAPYEQYF
TRBD1,once,TRBJ2-1,TRBV7-9,TGTGCCAGCAGCTCCGGACAGGCCCCAAGAGGTGAGCAGTTCTTC,CASSSGQAPRGEQFF
.,.,TRBJ2-7,TRBV27,TGTGCCAGCAGTTCAGGAGGGGTAGACTACGAGCAGTACTTC,CASSSGGVDYEQYF
TRBD2,.,TRBJ2-1,TRBV11-2,TGTGCCAGCAGAGGGACTAGCGGGGGGGCCAGTGAGCAGTTCTTC,CASRGTSGGASEQFF
.,once,TRBJ1-3,TRBV14,TGTGCCAGCAGCCAAGTAGAAAGGGGTTCTGGAAACACCATATATTTT,CASSQVERGSGNTIYF
.,.,TRBJ2-5,TRBV4-2,TGTGCCAGCAGCCTACACAGGGAGCAGACCCAGTACTTC,CASSLHREQTQYF
TRBD2,.,TRBJ2-3,TRBV10-3,TGTGCCATCAGCTCTAGCGGGGGCTCCACAGATACGCAGTATTTT,CAISSSGGSTDTQYF
TRBD2,.,TRBJ2-2,TRBV5-1,TGCGCCAGCAGCCCGGGACTAGGAGACACCGGGGAGCTGTTTTTT,CASSPGLGDTGELFF
.,.,TRBJ1-1,TRBV5-6,TGTGCCAGCAGCTTGATTGCCTCGGGGACTGAAGCTTTCTTT,CASSLIASGTEAFF
.,once,TRBJ2-7,TRBV7-9,TGTGCCAGCAGCTTGGAGGATGAACCTAGGCAGTACTTC,CASSLEDEPRQYF
.,.,TRBJ1-4,TRBV5-4,TGTGCCAGCAGCTTGAAGACCGGGGATGAAAAACTGTTTTTT,CASSLKTGDEKLFF
.,once,TRBJ2-7,TRBV7-9,TGTGCCAGCAGCACATTCCGGGAGTCTCTGGGCGAGCAGTACTTC,CASSTFRESLGEQYF
.,.,TRBJ1-5,TRBV18,TGTGCCACCCGAAGCGGAGTTTATAGCAATCAGCCCCAGCATTTT,CATRSGVYSNQPQHF
TRBD1,.,TRBJ2-7,TRBV7-2,TGTGCCAGCAGCTCTAGGACAGGGTTTACGTCCGAGCAGTACTTC,CASSSRTGFTSEQYF
TRBD1,once,TRBJ2-7,TRBV5-1,TGCGCCAGCAGCTTGAGGGCAGGGGGCCCCTACGAGCAGTACTTC,CASSLRAGGPYEQYF
.,few,TRBJ2-2,TRBV18,TGTGCCAGCTCACCACATTCTAACACCGGGGAGCTGTTTTTT,CASSPHSNTGELFF
.,few,TRBJ2-3,TRBV5-4,TGTGCCAGCAGCTTTCAGGGGAGCACAGATACGCAGTATTTT,CASSFQGSTDTQYF
TRBD2,.,TRBJ2-7,TRBV5-4,TGTGCCAGCAGCTCTACGGGGGGCTCCTACGAGCAGTACTTC,CASSSTGGSYEQYF
.,.,TRBJ1-2,TRBV6-5,TGTGCCAGCAGTTACTCAGCTGAAGCCGGGGGCTATGGCTACACCTTC,CASSYSAEAGGYGYTF
.,.,TRBJ1-2,TRBV18,TGTGCCAGCTCACTGCCGACGGAGAACTATGGCTACACCTTC,CASSLPTENYGYTF
TRBD2,.,TRBJ2-1,TRBV27,TGTGCCGCGCGGGGGGGCCTTCTGAATGAGCAGTTCTTC,CAARGGLLNEQFF
.,.,TRBJ2-7,TRBV9,TGTGCCAGCAGCGACCCTCGTAGCTCCTACGAGCAGTACTTC,CASSDPRSSYEQYF
TRBD1,.,TRBJ1-2,TRBV6-1,TGTGCCAGCAGTGTCTTTGAACAGGGGATCTTTGGCTACACCTTC,CASSVFEQGIFGYTF
.,.,TRBJ1-2,TRBV7-6,TGTGCCAGCAGCTTAGGGTCAGGTTTGCACTATGGCTACACCTTC,CASSLGSGLHYGYTF
TRBD1,.,TRBJ1-2,TRBV7-9,TGTGCCAGCAGCTTAGAGGACAGGGGAGACTATGGCTACACCTTC,CASSLEDRGDYGYTF
.,.,TRBJ2-7,TRBV5-4,TGTGCCAGCAGCTTAGGCGGCAGGGGGGTAAACTACGAGCAGTACTTC,CASSLGGRGVNYEQYF
TRBD1,few,TRBJ1-2,TRBV27,TGTGCCAGCAGTTTGGGACAGCACTATGGCTACACCTTC,CASSLGQHYGYTF